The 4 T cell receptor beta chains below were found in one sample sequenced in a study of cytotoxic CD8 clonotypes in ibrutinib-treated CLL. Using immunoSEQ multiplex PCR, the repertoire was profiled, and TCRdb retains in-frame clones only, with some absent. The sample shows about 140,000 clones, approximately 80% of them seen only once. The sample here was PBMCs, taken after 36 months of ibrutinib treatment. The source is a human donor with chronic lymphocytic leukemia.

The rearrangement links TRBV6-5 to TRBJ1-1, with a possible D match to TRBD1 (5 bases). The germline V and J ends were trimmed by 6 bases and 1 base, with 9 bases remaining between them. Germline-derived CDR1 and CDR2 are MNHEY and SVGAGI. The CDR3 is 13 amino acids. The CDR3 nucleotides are TGTGCCAGCAGAATGACAGCGAACACTGAAGCTTTCTTT. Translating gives CASRMTANTEAFF.

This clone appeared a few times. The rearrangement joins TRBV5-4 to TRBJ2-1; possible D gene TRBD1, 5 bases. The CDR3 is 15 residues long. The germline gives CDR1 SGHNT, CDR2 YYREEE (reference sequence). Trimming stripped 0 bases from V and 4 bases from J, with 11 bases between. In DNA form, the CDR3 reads TGTGCCAGCAGCTTGGAAACAGGCCGATACAATGAGCAGTTCTTC. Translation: CASSLETGRYNEQFF.

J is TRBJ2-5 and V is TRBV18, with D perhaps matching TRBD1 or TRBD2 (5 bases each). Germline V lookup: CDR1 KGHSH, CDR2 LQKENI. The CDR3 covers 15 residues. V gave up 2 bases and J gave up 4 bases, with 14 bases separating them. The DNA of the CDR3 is TGTGCCAGCTCACCAGCGTTGGGGACCCGAGAGACCCAGTACTTC. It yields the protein CASSPALGTRETQYF.

CDR3 nucleotide sequence: TGTGCCAGCTCACCTAACTCCGGGACACAATACGAGCAGTACTTC. Protein sequence: CASSPNSGTQYEQYF. The chain carries TRBV18 and TRBJ2-7; D perhaps matches TRBD1 (6 bases). The V end lost 3 bases, the J end lost 4 bases, and 16 bases lay between the germline ends. Germline assignment: CDR1 KGHSH and CDR2 LQKENI. The CDR3 extends over 15 amino acids.